A single sample is the source of the 20 T cell receptor beta chains below, sequenced in a study of vaccination and CD4 T cells after COVID-19. The study sequenced cultured CD4+ T cell DNA using the Oncomine TCR Beta short-read assay. TCRdb re-called the PCR reads with MiXCR, one entry per CDR3 protein. The sample holds some 14,000 distinct CDR3 sequences, 51% seen once. These receptors have no identified antigens. Treatment given: roughly 10-day PBMC culture with coronavirus spike peptide pools or control peptides (ViraFEST assay). Sample: CD4+ T cells from blood, cultured in vitro. All receptors come from a human donor who had recovered from COVID-19.

The V call is TRBV6-2 or TRBV6-3, the J call TRBJ1-2; D is perhaps TRBD1 (5 bases). The CDR3 is 12 amino acids. Germline V gives CDR1 MNHEY, CDR2 SVGEGT. Trimming stripped 6 bases from V and 7 bases from J, with 12 bases between. CDR3 amino acids: CASSRTWCGYTF. In DNA form, the CDR3 reads TGTGCCAGCAGCCGGACATGGTGTGGCTACACCTTC.

J is TRBJ2-1 and V is TRBV20-1; 10 bases agree with TRBD2. The V gene end was trimmed by 3 bases and the J gene end by 3 bases; junction bases not matched to a gene: 5. Germline V gene sequence: CDR1 DFQATT, CDR2 SNEGSKA (reference sequence). CDR3 length: 15 residues. CDR3 in DNA: TGCAGTGCTAGGGCTAGCGGGAGACGCTACAATGAGCAGTTCTTC. It translates to CSARASGRRYNEQFF.

The chain joins TRBV4-2 to TRBJ2-5; perhaps TRBD1 as D (7 bases). The germline V gene encodes CDR1 LGHNA and CDR2 YNFKEQ. V lost 0 bases to trimming and J lost 1 base, with 24 bases between them. The CDR3 is 20 residues long. Written as DNA, the CDR3 is TGTGCCAGCAGCCAAGAAGCGTCAGGGGGTTTACTAGCAGCCCAAGAGACCCAGTACTTC. Amino acid sequence: CASSQEASGGLLAAQETQYF.

The genes are TRBV2 and TRBJ2-3; possible D gene TRBD1, 5 bases. The germline V and J ends were trimmed by 6 bases and 6 bases, with 16 bases remaining between them. The CDR3 covers 14 residues. Germline V gene lookup returns CDR1 SNHLY and CDR2 FYNNEI. The CDR3: CASRETEWGDTQYF. CDR3 DNA sequence: TGTGCCAGCAGGGAGACAGAGTGGGGCGATACGCAGTATTTT.

This chain links TRBV20-1 with TRBJ2-3; 9 bases match TRBD2. V dropped 4 bases and J dropped 4; count of bases not matched to a gene: 3. This CDR3 contains 13 residues. The germline gives CDR1 DFQATT, CDR2 SNEGSKA (reference sequence). Here the CDR3 DNA reads TGCAGTGCTAAGCGGGAGGTGCCAGATACGCAGTATTTT. It is translated as CSAKREVPDTQYF.

The chain couples TRBV24-1 to TRBJ2-1; D is uncertain. Germline V gives CDR1 KGHDR, CDR2 SFDVKD. This CDR3 is 18 amino acids long. Trimming left V 3 bases short and J 3 bases short, with 20 bases between. This chain's CDR3 is CATSDRTGGRPRYNEQFF. The CDR3 DNA sequence: TGTGCCACCAGTGATCGTACCGGTGGGCGGCCCCGCTACAATGAGCAGTTCTTC.

This rearrangement joins TRBV30 to TRBJ2-2; TRBD1 might be the D (6 bases). Deletions cut 1 base from V and 8 bases from J, with 23 bases between. Per the germline V gene, CDR1 is GTSNPN and CDR2 is SVGIG (reference sequence). This CDR3 spans 17 amino acids. CDR3 sequence: CAWSARPRDTLAGELFF. CDR3 nucleotide sequence: TGTGCCTGGAGTGCCAGACCGAGGGACACCCTGGCGGGGGAGCTGTTTTTT.

The rearrangement uses TRBV7-2 and TRBJ1-5; 9 positions agree with TRBD1. V dropped 5 bases and J dropped 6; count of bases not matched to a gene: 8. CDR3 size: 15 residues. In germline, CDR1 is SGHTA, CDR2 FQGNSA. Written as DNA, the CDR3 is TGTGCCAGCAGCCGACAGGGGGGGGCTCTTCAGCCCCAGCATTTT. Its translation: CASSRQGGALQPQHF. Full variable domain (missing parts from reference TRBV7-2 and TRBJ1-5): GAGVSQSPSNKVTEKGKDVELRCDPISGHTALYWYRQSLGQGLEFLIYFQGNSAPDKSGLPSDRFSAERTGGSVSTLTIQRTQQEDSAVYLCASSRQGGALQPQHFGDGTRLSIL.

The V and J genes are TRBV7-9 and TRBJ2-3; no firm D call. In germline, CDR1 is SEHNR, CDR2 FQNEAQ (reference sequence). Trimming cost V 5 bases and J 4 bases, with 10 bases left between them. The CDR3 length is 13 residues. The CDR3: CASSQSGSDTQYF. The CDR3 bases are TGTGCCAGCAGCCAGTCAGGATCAGATACGCAGTATTTT.

The rearrangement links TRBV20-1 to TRBJ2-5, with 11 positions matching TRBD2. Germline assignment: CDR1 DFQATT and CDR2 SNEGSKA (reference sequence). V lost 6 bases to trimming and J lost 7 bases; unmatched junction nucleotides: 19. The CDR3 is 17 amino acids. The CDR3 region is CSAANQTSGRVSGTQYF. CDR3 in DNA: TGCAGTGCAGCCAACCAAACTAGCGGGAGAGTCTCTGGGACCCAGTACTTC.

The V call is TRBV7-8, the J call TRBJ1-3; D gene unclear. Germline loops: CDR1 SGHVS, CDR2 FQNEAQ. The CDR3 runs to 16 residues. V lost 7 bases to trimming and J lost 0 bases, with 16 bases between them. DNA for the CDR3: TGTGCCAGCAAAATAGAGGGTCCTAGCTCTGGAAACACCATATATTTT. It translates to CASKIEGPSSGNTIYF.

V gene TRBV12-3 or TRBV12-4 combines with J gene TRBJ1-6, with 9 bases lining up with TRBD1. With 5 bases clipped from V and 8 bases from J, the junction kept 7 bases outside the gene matches. The length of the CDR3 is 15 residues. The CDR3 protein is CASSDTDRGYSPLHF. CDR3 sequence (DNA): TGTGCCAGCAGTGATACGGACAGGGGTTATTCACCCCTCCACTTT.

The V gene is TRBV5-8, the J gene TRBJ2-3, with D tentatively TRBD2 (6 bases). Trimming cost V 0 bases and J 2 bases, with 13 bases left between them. The CDR3 totals 16 residues. Germline CDR1 is SGHTS and CDR2 is YDEGEE. Here the CDR3 DNA reads TGTGCCAGCAGCTTGGGACTAGGGGACCCCACAGATACGCAGTATTTT. It translates to CASSLGLGDPTDTQYF.

This sequence joins TRBV7-8 and TRBJ1-1; maybe TRBD1 (6 bases). The V end was cut by 4 bases, the J end by 5 bases, with 20 bases between. Germline CDR1 and CDR2: SGHVS and FQNEAQ. The CDR3 spans 16 residues. CDR3 sequence: CASSSGLWGRETEAFF. CDR3 nucleotides: TGTGCCAGCAGCTCAGGCCTGTGGGGGCGGGAGACTGAAGCTTTCTTT.

This clonotype was counted between two and nine times. V is TRBV24-1 and J is TRBJ2-3; TRBD1 matches 8 bases. This CDR3 contains 15 residues. Germline V CDR1 and CDR2: KGHDR, SFDVKD. Trimming took 3 bases from V and 4 from J; bases not matched to a gene: 5. This CDR3 reads CATSDPTGAADTQYF. Written as DNA, the CDR3 is TGTGCCACCAGTGATCCGACAGGGGCCGCAGATACGCAGTATTTT.

The genes are TRBV6-2 or TRBV6-3 and TRBJ2-7; the match to TRBD1 covers 10 bases. Germline lookup yields CDR1 MNHEY and CDR2 SVGEGT. The trim removed 6 bases at V and 2 bases at J, leaving 4 bases unmatched. This CDR3 contains 14 residues. In DNA form, the CDR3 reads TGTGCCAGCAGACCGGGACAGGGGACCTACGAGCAGTACTTC. This gives the protein CASRPGQGTYEQYF.

The rearrangement uses TRBV12-3 or TRBV12-4 and TRBJ1-2; D unclear. The CDR3 has 16 residues. Deletions cut 5 bases from V and 6 bases from J, with 22 bases between. The CDR3 spells CASSPRMNAGHDGYTF. CDR3 nucleotide sequence: TGTGCCAGCAGTCCCCGAATGAATGCCGGGCATGATGGCTACACCTTC.

The genes are TRBV19 and TRBJ2-2; D not certain. The CDR3 loop spans 14 amino acids. The germline CDR1 and CDR2 sequences are LNHDA and SQIVND (reference sequence). The V and J ends lost 1 base and 3 bases respectively, with 6 bases between them. CDR3 residues: CASSIGEDTGELFF. The DNA of the CDR3 is TGTGCCAGTAGTATAGGCGAGGACACCGGGGAGCTGTTTTTT.

The V gene is TRBV7-2, the J gene TRBJ2-1, with 7 bases aligning to TRBD2. V lost 1 base to trimming and J lost 4 bases; unmatched junction nucleotides: 4. CDR1 is SGHTA, CDR2 FQGNSA, per germline. The CDR3 sequence is 15 residues long. CDR3 nucleotide sequence: TGTGCCAGCAGCTTAGGTAGCGGGTGGTACAATGAGCAGTTCTTC. Translated: CASSLGSGWYNEQFF.

On this clonotype itself: Its ends do not fully match the called genes, so a read error is possible. The chain is built from TRBV12-3 or TRBV12-4 and TRBJ1-5; D is unclear. The CDR3 covers 14 residues. The CDR3 DNA follows: TGTGCCAGCGGTTTGGAGCAGAATAAACAGCCCCAGCATTTT. As protein: CASGLEQNKQPQHF.